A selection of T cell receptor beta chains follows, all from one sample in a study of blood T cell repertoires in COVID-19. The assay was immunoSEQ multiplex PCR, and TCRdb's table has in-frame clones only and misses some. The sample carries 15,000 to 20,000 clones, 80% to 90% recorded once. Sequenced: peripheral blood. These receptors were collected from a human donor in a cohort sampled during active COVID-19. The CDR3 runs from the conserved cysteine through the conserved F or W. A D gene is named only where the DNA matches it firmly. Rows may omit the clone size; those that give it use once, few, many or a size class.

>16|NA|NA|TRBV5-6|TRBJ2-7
CASSLIGLGSLGEQYF
TGTGCCAGCAGCTTGATTGGCCTAGGGAGTCTCGGCGAGCAGTACTTC
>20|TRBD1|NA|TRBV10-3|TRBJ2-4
CAISESWLKDRGQTKNIQYF
TGTGCCATCAGTGAGTCGTGGTTGAAGGACAGGGGGCAAACCAAAAACATTCAGTACTTC
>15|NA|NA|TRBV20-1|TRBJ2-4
CSASGQTLAKNIQYF
TGCAGTGCTAGTGGACAGACCTTAGCCAAAAACATTCAGTACTTC
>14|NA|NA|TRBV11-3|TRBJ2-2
CASSPTKNTGELFF
TGTGCCAGCAGCCCGACTAAGAACACCGGGGAGCTGTTTTTT
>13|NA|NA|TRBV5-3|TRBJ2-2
CARRGQGTGELFF
TGTGCCAGAAGGGGGCAGGGAACCGGGGAGCTGTTTTTT
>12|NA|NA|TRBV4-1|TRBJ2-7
CASSQTGDEQYF
TGCGCCAGCAGTCAAACAGGAGACGAGCAGTACTTC
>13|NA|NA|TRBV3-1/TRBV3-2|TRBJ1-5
CASSPGLNQPQHF
TGTGCCAGCAGCCCTGGACTCAATCAGCCCCAGCATTTT
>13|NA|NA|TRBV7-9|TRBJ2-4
CASSLWSDGVGYF
TGTGCCAGCAGCTTATGGTCGGACGGGGTTGGGTACTTC
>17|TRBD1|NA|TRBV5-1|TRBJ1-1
CASSWPGQGPGDTEAFF
TGCGCCAGCAGCTGGCCGGGACAGGGTCCGGGGGACACTGAAGCTTTCTTT
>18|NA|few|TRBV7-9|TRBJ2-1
CASSLAKLGQYSYNEQFF
TGTGCCAGCAGCTTAGCCAAATTAGGACAGTACTCCTACAATGAGCAGTTCTTC
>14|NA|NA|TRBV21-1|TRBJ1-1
CASMGGMRDTEAFF
TGTGCCAGCATGGGGGGGATGAGAGACACTGAAGCTTTCTTT
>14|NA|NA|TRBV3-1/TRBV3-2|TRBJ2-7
CASSQGALAYEQYF
TGTGCCAGCAGCCAAGGCGCTTTAGCCTACGAGCAGTACTTC
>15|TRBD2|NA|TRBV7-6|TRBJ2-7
CASSPLADSSYEQYF
TGTGCCAGCAGCCCACTAGCGGACAGCTCCTACGAGCAGTACTTC
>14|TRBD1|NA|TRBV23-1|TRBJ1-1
CASTTDRGQGEAFF
TGCGCCAGCACCACGGACAGGGGGCAAGGTGAAGCTTTCTTT